This T cell receptor (beta chain) was recorded in a study of long-term antiretroviral therapy in people with HIV. Overall study findings and caveats: The ART regimens used between the mid-2000s and the late 2010s may be less effective than current ones.

J was trimmed by 2 bases and V by 8 bases; bases with no gene match: 9. This CDR3 spans 14 amino acids. CDR1 and CDR2 (germline): MDHEN, SYDVKM. In the case of this clone: Its antigen is still unknown.

This was the immunoSEQ v3.0 assay at survey level. The data were produced by immunoSEQ multiplex PCR, yet TCRdb's version contains in-frame clones alone and is incomplete. The profile shows fewer than 25,000 clones, 88% of them singletons. The J gene is TRBJ2-7, the V gene TRBV28; 7 nucleotides match TRBD2. This material consisted of unsorted PBMCs, taken 2.3 years after starting antiretroviral therapy. The receptor was derived from a man aged 60 to 75 with HIV. CDR3 DNA: TGTGCCAGCGGAGGGGCGGGGGTACCCTACGAGCAGTACTTC. Its protein product is CASGGAGVPYEQYF.